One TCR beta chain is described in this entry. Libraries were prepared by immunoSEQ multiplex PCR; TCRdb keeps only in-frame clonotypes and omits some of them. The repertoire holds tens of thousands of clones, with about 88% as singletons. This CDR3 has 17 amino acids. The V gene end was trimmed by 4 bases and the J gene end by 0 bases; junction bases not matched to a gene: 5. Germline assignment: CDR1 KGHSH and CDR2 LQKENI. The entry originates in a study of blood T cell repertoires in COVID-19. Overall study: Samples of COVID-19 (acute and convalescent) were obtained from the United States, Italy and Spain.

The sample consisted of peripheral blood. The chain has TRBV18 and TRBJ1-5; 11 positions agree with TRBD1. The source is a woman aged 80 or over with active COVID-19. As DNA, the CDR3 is TGTGCCAGCTCACTCCGGGACAGGGGGATTAGCAATCAGCCCCAGCATTTT. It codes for CASSLRDRGISNQPQHF.